Reported below is one TCR beta chain. The data were taken from a study of T cell changes during pregnancy in multiple sclerosis. Generated by immunoSEQ multiplex PCR, the TCRdb table keeps only in-frame clones and is missing some. The sample carries 39,000 or so clones, around 92% recorded once. V trimming: 1 base; J trimming: 1 base; junction bases outside the gene matches: 7. Per the germline V gene, CDR1 is MGHRA and CDR2 is YSYEKL. This CDR3 spans 18 amino acids. This specimen was CD8+ T cells from peripheral blood mononuclear cells, taken after pregnancy. This clonotype was sampled from a female donor with multiple sclerosis, enrolled in a pregnancy study. The chain employs TRBV4-1 and TRBJ2-1, with 10 positions matching TRBD2. CDR3 loop: CASSQAGIAGGSYNEQFF. In nucleotides, the CDR3 is TGCGCCAGCAGCCAAGCCGGGATAGCGGGAGGTTCCTACAATGAGCAGTTCTTC.